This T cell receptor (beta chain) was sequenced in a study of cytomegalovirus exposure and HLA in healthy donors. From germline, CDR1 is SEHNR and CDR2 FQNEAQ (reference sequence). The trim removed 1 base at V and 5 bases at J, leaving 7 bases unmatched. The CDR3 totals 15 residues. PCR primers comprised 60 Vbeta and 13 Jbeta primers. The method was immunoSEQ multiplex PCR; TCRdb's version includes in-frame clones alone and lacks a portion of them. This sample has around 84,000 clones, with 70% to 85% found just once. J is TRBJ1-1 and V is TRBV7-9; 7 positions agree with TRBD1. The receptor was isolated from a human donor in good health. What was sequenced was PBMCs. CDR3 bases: TGTGCCAGCAGCTTAGGAGACAGGGAGAGGACTGAAGCTTTCTTT. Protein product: CASSLGDRERTEAFF.